One and the same sample provided the 16 T cell receptor beta chains below, sequenced in a study of cytomegalovirus exposure and HLA in healthy donors. With 60 Vbeta and 13 Jbeta primers, the PCR was carried out. The data were produced by immunoSEQ multiplex PCR, yet TCRdb's version contains in-frame clones alone and is incomplete. The sample yields approximately 110,000 clones, about 73% seen once. Input material: PBMCs. These TCRs come from a woman aged 45-65 years in good health and CMV-seropositive.

The rearrangement links TRBV9 to TRBJ2-1; 10 positions agree with TRBD2. The germline gives CDR1 SGDLS, CDR2 YYNGEE. This CDR3 contains 16 residues. J gave up 10 bases and V 2 bases, and 12 bases lay outside the gene matches. The CDR3 coding sequence is TGTGCCAGCAGCGTTTATAGCGGGGGGACTACAACCGAGCAGTTCTTC. Amino acids: CASSVYSGGTTTEQFF.

In this sample, this clone turned up a few times. J is TRBJ2-2 and V is TRBV2; 8 bases match TRBD1. The CDR3 runs 15 residues. V gave up 8 bases and J gave up 2 bases; unmatched junction bases: 7. Germline values: CDR1 SNHLY, CDR2 FYNNEI. The CDR3 nucleotides read TGTGCCAGCGCAGGACAGGGTCGTAACACCGGGGAGCTGTTTTTT. Translated: CASAGQGRNTGELFF.

This chain's CDR3 is CSVLTDRYEQYF. CDR3 nucleotide sequence: TGCAGCGTCTTAACGGACAGATACGAGCAGTACTTC. This chain joins TRBV29-1 and TRBJ2-7; tentative D call: TRBD1 (6 bases). Germline CDR1 SQVTM, CDR2 ANQGSEA. Trimming stripped 6 bases from V and 4 bases from J, with 13 bases between. The CDR3 contains 12 residues.

The V and J genes are TRBV10-3 and TRBJ2-7; the match to TRBD1 covers 7 bases. The germline V gene encodes CDR1 ENHRY and CDR2 SYGVKD. The length of the CDR3 is 12 residues. J gave up 5 bases and V 5 bases, and 3 bases lay outside the gene matches. The CDR3 protein is CAISIQGNEQYF. CDR3 sequence (DNA): TGTGCCATCAGTATACAGGGGAACGAGCAGTACTTC.

Points on this clone: Germline is not matched at one junction end, which may reflect a read error. As DNA, the CDR3 is TGTGCCAGCAGTTACTCGTTGCAGACAGGGGATGGCCACACCTTC. It is translated as CASSYSLQTGDGHTF. This chain joins TRBV6-5 and TRBJ1-2; 8 bases match TRBD1. Germline CDR1 reads MNHEY; CDR2 reads SVGAGI. This CDR3 is 15 amino acids long.

The chain has TRBV18 and TRBJ2-2, with TRBD2 identical over 10 bases. Germline V lookup: CDR1 KGHSH, CDR2 LQKENI. The CDR3 has 16 residues. J was trimmed by 4 bases and V by 3 bases; bases with no gene match: 5. The DNA of the CDR3 is TGTGCCAGCTCACCCATACTAGCGGGGAGCACCGGGGAGCTGTTTTTT. It codes for CASSPILAGSTGELFF.

Details on this clone: The DNA is omitted, as the CDR3 cannot be located on it reliably, and the CDR3 follows TCRdb's listing. This chain uses TRBV1 with TRBJ1-6; TRBD1 is the table's D call and was not checked against the DNA. TRBV1 is flagged as a pseudogene. The CDR3 adds up to 15 amino acids, both ends counted. CDR3 sequence: CTSSQWGQGNSPLHF.

The V gene is TRBV2, the J gene TRBJ1-6; D call uncertain. Germline V CDR1 and CDR2: SNHLY, FYNNEI. V was clipped by 6 bases and J by 2 bases, with 11 bases between them. CDR3 length: 15 residues. CDR3 DNA sequence: TGTGCCAGCAGCTCGGGTGGCGCCTATAATTCACCCCTCCACTTT. This translates into CASSSGGAYNSPLHF. Variable domain in full (rest from reference TRBV2 and TRBJ1-6): EPEVTQTPSHQVTQMGQEVILRCVPISNHLYFYWYRQILGQKVEFLVSFYNNEISEKSEIFDDQFSVERPDGSNFTLKIRSTKLEDSAMYFCASSSGGAYNSPLHFGNGTRLTVT.

The chain carries TRBV19 and TRBJ2-1; TRBD1 is a possible D gene (6 bases). Germline CDR1 LNHDA, CDR2 SQIVND (reference sequence). The CDR3 has 15 residues. Trimming cost V 5 bases and J 2 bases, with 13 bases left between them. Here the CDR3 DNA reads TGTGCCAGTAGTGAGACAGGTACTCCCTACAATGAGCAGTTCTTC. It codes for CASSETGTPYNEQFF.

The V and J genes are TRBV28 and TRBJ1-2; 9 positions match TRBD1. V lost 1 base to trimming and J lost 6 bases; unmatched junction nucleotides: 6. Germline V gene lookup returns CDR1 MDHEN and CDR2 SYDVKM. The CDR3 runs to 15 residues. The CDR3 is CASSLSGTGNNGYTF. CDR3 bases: TGTGCCAGCAGTTTATCAGGGACAGGGAATAATGGCTACACCTTC.

This sequence joins TRBV4-1 and TRBJ2-5; tentatively, D is TRBD2 (5 bases). CDR1 and CDR2 (germline): MGHRA, YSYEKL. Trimming removed 3 bases at V and 1 base at J, with 18 bases between. The CDR3 length is 17 residues. The CDR3 coding sequence is TGCGCCAGCAGCCACAACCGGGGTCAACCAATCCAAGAGACCCAGTACTTC. Translating it yields CASSHNRGQPIQETQYF.

The gene calls are TRBV28 and TRBJ1-3; D remains ambiguous. The CDR3 covers 17 residues. The germline V gene has CDR1 MDHEN and CDR2 SYDVKM. Trimming shortened V by 6 bases and J by 0 bases, and 18 bases separated the two germline ends. The DNA of the CDR3 is TGTGCCAGCAGCCCGTTTATATCCAGGAACTCTGGAAACACCATATATTTT. Amino acid sequence: CASSPFISRNSGNTIYF.

V usage is TRBV10-3 and J usage is TRBJ2-2, with D perhaps matching TRBD2 (7 bases). The CDR3 contains 15 residues. The V gene's germline CDR1 is ENHRY and CDR2 SYGVKD. Trimming cost V 3 bases and J 6 bases, with 14 bases left between them. The CDR3 region has the DNA TGTGCCATCAGTGACACGCAGGGGAGGGCCGGGGAGCTGTTTTTT. It encodes CAISDTQGRAGELFF.

This chain links TRBV9 with TRBJ2-5; a weak D match, TRBD1 (5 bases). CDR1 SGDLS and CDR2 YYNGEE come from the germline V gene. The CDR3 covers 15 residues. Trimming stripped 1 base from V and 5 bases from J, with 15 bases between. In DNA, the CDR3 is TGTGCCAGCAGCGTACGACAGAATCACGGGGAGACCCAGTACTTC. Its protein product is CASSVRQNHGETQYF.

This chain uses TRBV9 with TRBJ1-6; possible D gene TRBD1, 5 bases. CDR1 and CDR2 (germline): SGDLS, YYNGEE. CDR3 length equals 16 residues. V gave up 4 bases and J gave up 10 bases, with 21 bases separating them. The CDR3 region is CASSPGTGPGGSPLHF. As DNA, the CDR3 is TGTGCCAGCAGCCCCGGGACTGGCCCTGGCGGGTCACCCCTCCACTTT. Filled out from reference TRBV9 and TRBJ1-6, the complete variable domain reads DSGVTQTPKHLITATGQRVTLRCSPRSGDLSVYWYQQSLDQGLQFLIQYYNGEERAKGNILERFSAQQFPDLHSELNLSSLELGDSALYFCASSPGTGPGGSPLHFGNGTRLTVT.

This rearrangement joins TRBV7-9 to TRBJ1-5; no definite D call. The CDR3 is made up of 13 amino acids. The V gene's germline CDR1 is SEHNR and CDR2 FQNEAQ (reference sequence). Trimming stripped 5 bases from V and 6 bases from J, with 11 bases between. This chain's CDR3 is CASSLEGSQPQHF. CDR3 DNA sequence: TGTGCCAGCAGCCTAGAAGGGAGTCAGCCCCAGCATTTT. Together with reference TRBV7-9 and TRBJ1-5, the CDR3 gives the full variable domain: DTGVSQNPRHKITKRGQNVTFRCDPISEHNRLYWYRQTLGQGPEFLTYFQNEAQLEKSRLLSDRFSAERPKGSFSTLEIQRTEQGDSAMYLCASSLEGSQPQHFGDGTRLSIL.